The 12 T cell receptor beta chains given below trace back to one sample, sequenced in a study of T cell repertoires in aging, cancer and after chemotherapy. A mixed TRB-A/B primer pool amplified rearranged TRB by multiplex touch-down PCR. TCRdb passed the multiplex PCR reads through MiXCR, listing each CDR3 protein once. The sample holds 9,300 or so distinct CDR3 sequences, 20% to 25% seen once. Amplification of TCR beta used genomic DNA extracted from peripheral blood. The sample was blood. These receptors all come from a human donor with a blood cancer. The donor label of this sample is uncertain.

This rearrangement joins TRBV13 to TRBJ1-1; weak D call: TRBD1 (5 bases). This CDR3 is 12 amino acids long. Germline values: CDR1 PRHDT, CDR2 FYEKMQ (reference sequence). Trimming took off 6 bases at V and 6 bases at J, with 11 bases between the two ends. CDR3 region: CASSSRQSEAFF. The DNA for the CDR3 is TGTGCCAGCAGTAGTCGACAGTCTGAAGCTTTCTTT.

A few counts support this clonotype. The CDR3 coding sequence is TGTGCCACCAGTGTTACCGAGCATCAGCCCCAGCATTTT. This codes for CATSVTEHQPQHF. V usage is TRBV24-1 and J usage is TRBJ1-5; no reliable D call. Trimming left V 5 bases short and J 5 bases short, with 9 bases between. Germline CDR1 reads KGHDR; CDR2 reads SFDVKD. The CDR3 consists of 13 residues.

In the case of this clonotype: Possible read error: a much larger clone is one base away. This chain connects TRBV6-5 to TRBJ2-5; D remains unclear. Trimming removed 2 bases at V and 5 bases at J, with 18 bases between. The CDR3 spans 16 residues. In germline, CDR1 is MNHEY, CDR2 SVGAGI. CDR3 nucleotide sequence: TGTGCCAGCAGTTACGGAGAGCAGCCCCGGCGGGAGACCCAGTACTTC. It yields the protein CASSYGEQPRRETQYF.

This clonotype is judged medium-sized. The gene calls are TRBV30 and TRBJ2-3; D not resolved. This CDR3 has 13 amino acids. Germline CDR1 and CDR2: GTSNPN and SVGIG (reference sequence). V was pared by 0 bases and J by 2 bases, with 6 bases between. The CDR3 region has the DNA TGTGCCTGGAGTGTAACCTACACAGATACGCAGTATTTT. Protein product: CAWSVTYTDTQYF.

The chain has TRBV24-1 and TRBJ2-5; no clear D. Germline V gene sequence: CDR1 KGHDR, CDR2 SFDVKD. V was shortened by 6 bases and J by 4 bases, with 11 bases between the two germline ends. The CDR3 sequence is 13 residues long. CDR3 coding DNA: TGTGCCACCAGTTCATCGGGTGGAGAGACCCAGTACTTC. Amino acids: CATSSSGGETQYF.

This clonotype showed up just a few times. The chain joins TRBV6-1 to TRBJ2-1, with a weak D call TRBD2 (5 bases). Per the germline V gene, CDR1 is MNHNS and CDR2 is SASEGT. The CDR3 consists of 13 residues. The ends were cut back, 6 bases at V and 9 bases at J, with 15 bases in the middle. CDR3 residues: CASSTVTTIEQFF. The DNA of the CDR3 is TGTGCCAGCAGCACGGTGACTACAATTGAGCAGTTCTTC.

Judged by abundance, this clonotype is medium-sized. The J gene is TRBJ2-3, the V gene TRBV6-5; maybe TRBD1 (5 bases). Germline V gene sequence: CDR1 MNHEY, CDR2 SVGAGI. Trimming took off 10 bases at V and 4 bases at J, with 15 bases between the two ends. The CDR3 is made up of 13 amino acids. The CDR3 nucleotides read TGTGCCATCTCCAGGGTCCCCCCAGATACGCAGTATTTT. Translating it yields CAISRVPPDTQYF.

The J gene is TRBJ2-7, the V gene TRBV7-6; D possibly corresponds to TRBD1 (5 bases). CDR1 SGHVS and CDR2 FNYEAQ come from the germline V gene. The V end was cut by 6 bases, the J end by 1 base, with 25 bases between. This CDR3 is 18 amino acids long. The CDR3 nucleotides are TGTGCCAGCAGTTATGACCGGGCGGACCAGGGTAGGTCCTACGAGCAGTACTTC. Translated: CASSYDRADQGRSYEQYF.

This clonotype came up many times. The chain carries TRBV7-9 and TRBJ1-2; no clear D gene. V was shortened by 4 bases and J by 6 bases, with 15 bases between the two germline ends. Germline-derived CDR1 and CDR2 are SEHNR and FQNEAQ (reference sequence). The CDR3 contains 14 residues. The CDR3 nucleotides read TGTGCCAGCAGCTCCAGCGGCTTCGTCCATGGCTACACCTTC. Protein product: CASSSSGFVHGYTF. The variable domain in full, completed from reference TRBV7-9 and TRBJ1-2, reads DTGVSQNPRHKITKRGQNVTFRCDPISEHNRLYWYRQTLGQGPEFLTYFQNEAQLEKSRLLSDRFSAERPKGSFSTLEIQRTEQGDSAMYLCASSSSGFVHGYTFGSGTRLTVV.

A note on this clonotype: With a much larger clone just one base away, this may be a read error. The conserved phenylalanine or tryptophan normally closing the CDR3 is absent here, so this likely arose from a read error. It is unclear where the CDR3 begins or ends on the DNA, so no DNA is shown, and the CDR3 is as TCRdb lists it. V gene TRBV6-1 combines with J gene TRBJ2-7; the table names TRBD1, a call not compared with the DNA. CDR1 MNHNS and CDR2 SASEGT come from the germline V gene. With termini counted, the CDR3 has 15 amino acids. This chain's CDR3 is CASSLTGTPPNGQYL.

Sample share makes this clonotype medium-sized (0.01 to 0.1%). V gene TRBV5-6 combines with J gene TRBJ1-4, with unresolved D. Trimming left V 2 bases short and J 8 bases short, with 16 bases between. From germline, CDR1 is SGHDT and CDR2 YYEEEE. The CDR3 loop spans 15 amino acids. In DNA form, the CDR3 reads TGTGCCAGCAGCTTCGGGCCTAGGGAGGGCGAAAAACTGTTTTTT. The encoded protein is CASSFGPREGEKLFF.

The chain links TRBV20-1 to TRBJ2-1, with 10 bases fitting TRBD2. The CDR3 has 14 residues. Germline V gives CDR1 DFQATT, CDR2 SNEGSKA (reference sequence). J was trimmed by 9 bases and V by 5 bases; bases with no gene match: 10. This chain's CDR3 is CSAPLAGAHGEQFF. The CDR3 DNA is TGCAGTGCTCCCCTAGCGGGAGCACACGGTGAGCAGTTCTTC.